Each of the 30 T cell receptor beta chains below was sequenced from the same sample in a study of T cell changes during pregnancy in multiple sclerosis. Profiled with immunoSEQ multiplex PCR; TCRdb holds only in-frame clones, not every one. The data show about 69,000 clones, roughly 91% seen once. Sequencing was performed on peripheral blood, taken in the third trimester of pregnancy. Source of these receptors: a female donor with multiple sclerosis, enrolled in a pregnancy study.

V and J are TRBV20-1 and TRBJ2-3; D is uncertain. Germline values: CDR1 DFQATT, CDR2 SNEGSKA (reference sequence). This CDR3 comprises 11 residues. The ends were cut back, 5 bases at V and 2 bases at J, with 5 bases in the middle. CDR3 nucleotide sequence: TGCAGTGCTTCAGACACAGATACGCAGTATTTT. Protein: CSASDTDTQYF.

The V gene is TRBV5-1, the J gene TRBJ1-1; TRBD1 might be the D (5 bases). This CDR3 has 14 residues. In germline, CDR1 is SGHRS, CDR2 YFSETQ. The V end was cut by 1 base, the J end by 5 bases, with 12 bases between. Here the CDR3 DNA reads TGCGCCAGCAGCTTGACAACAAAGGGGACTGAAGCTTTCTTT. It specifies CASSLTTKGTEAFF.

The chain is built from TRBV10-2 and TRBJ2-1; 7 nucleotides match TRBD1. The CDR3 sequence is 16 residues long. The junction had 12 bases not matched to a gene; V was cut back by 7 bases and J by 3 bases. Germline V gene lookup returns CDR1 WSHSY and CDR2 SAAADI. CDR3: CASMDSLAGGYNEQFF. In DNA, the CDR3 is TGCGCCAGCATGGATTCTTTGGCAGGGGGCTACAATGAGCAGTTCTTC.

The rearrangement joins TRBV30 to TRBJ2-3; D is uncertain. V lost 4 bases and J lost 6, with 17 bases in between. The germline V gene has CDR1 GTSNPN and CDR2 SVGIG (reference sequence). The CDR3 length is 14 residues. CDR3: CAWNVGGRGDTQYF. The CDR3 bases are TGTGCCTGGAATGTTGGTGGGCGTGGGGATACGCAGTATTTT.

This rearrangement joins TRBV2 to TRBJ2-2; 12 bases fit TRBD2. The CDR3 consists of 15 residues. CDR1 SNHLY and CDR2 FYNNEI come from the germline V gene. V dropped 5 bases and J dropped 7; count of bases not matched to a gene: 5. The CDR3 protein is CASSRTSGVIGELFF. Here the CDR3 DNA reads TGTGCCAGCAGTAGGACTAGCGGGGTGATCGGGGAGCTGTTTTTT.

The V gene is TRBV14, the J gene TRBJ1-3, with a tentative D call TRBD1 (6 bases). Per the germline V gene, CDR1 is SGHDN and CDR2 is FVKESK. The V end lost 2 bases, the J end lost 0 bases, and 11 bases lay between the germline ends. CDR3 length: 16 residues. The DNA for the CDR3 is TGTGCCAGCAGCCAAACCCCAGGGGCCTCTGGAAACACCATATATTTT. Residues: CASSQTPGASGNTIYF.

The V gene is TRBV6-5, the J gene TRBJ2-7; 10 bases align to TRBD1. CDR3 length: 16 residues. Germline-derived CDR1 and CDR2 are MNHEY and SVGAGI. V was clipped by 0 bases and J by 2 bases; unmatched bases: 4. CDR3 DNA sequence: TGTGCCAGCAGTTACTCGGTTGGACAGGGGGCCTACGAGCAGTACTTC. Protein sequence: CASSYSVGQGAYEQYF.

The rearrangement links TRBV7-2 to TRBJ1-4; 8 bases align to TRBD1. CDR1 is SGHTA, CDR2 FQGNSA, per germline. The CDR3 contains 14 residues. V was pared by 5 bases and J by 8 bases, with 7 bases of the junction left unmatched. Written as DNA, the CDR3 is TGTGCCAGCAGCCGGACAGGGCGAGGGGAAAAACTGTTTTTT. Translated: CASSRTGRGEKLFF.

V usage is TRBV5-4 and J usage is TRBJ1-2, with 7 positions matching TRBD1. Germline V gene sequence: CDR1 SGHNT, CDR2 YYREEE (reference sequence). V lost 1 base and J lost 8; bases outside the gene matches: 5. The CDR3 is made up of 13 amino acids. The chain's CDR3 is CASSLRTGEGYTF. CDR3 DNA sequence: TGTGCCAGCAGCTTGAGAACAGGGGAAGGCTACACCTTC.

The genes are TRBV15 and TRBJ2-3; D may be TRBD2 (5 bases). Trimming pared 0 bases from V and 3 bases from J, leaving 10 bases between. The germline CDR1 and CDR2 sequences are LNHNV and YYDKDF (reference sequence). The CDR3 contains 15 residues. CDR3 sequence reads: CATSRDPADTDTQYF. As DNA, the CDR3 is TGTGCCACCAGCAGAGACCCAGCGGATACAGATACGCAGTATTTT.

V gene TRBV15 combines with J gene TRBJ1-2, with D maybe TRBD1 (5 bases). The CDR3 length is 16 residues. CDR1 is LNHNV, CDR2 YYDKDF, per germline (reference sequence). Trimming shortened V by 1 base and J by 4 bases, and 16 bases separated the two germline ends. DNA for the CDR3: TGTGCCACCAGCAGAGTATCCCAGGGTTCAGGCTATGGCTACACCTTC. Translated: CATSRVSQGSGYGYTF.

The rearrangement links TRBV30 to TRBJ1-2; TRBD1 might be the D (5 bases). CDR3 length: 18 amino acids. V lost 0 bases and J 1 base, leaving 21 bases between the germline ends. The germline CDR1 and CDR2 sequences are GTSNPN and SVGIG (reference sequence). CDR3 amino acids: CAWSVRVGAGRVNYGYTF. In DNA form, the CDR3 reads TGTGCCTGGAGTGTCAGGGTTGGGGCAGGGCGTGTTAACTATGGCTACACCTTC.

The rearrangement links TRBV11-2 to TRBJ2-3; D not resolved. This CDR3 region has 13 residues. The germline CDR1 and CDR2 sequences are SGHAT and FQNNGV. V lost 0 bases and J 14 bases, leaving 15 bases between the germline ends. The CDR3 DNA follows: TGTGCCAGCAGCTTAGATCTTAGTAGAGCTCCGTATTTT. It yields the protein CASSLDLSRAPYF.

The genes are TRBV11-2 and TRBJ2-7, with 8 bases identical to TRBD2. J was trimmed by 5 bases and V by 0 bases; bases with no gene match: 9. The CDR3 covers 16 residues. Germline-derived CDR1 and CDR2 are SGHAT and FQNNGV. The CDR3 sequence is CASSLDRPGLVNEQYF. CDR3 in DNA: TGTGCCAGCAGCTTAGATCGGCCGGGACTAGTCAACGAGCAGTACTTC.

CDR3 sequence (DNA): TGTGCCAGCAGGGCAGGGCTGAGCAATCAGCCCCAGCATTTT. Translation: CASRAGLSNQPQHF. The rearrangement joins TRBV2 to TRBJ1-5; D is perhaps TRBD1 (5 bases). Germline V gene data show CDR1 as SNHLY and CDR2 as FYNNEI. Trimming took 6 bases from V and 1 from J, leaving 10 bases between them. There are 14 residues in the CDR3.

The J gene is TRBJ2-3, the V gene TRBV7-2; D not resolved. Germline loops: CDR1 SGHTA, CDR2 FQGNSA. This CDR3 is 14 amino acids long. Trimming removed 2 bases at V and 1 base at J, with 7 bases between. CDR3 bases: TGTGCCAGCAGCTTATTACGGGGCACAGATACGCAGTATTTT. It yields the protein CASSLLRGTDTQYF.

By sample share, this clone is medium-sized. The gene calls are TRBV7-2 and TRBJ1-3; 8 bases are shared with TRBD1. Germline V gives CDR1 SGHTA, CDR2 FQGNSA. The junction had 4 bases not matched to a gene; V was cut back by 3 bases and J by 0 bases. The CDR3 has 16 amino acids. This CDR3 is CASSFRQGSSGNTIYF. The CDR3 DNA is TGTGCCAGCAGCTTTAGACAGGGGAGCTCTGGAAACACCATATATTTT.

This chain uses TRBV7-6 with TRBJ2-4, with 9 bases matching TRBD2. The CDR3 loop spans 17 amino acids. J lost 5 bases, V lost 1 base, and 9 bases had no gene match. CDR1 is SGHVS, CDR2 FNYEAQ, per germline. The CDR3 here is CASSLVIGGGAENIQYF. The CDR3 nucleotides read TGTGCCAGCAGCTTAGTTATCGGCGGGGGGGCGGAAAACATTCAGTACTTC.

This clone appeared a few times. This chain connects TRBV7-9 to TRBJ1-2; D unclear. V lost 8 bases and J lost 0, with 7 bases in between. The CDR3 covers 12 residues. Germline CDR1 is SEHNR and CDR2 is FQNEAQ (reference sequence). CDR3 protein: CASASANYGYTF. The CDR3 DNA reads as TGTGCCAGCGCCAGCGCTAACTATGGCTACACCTTC.

CDR3 DNA sequence: TGTGCCAGCATGGTGGAGCGCACAGATACGCAGTATTTT. It is translated as CASMVERTDTQYF. The chain employs TRBV2 and TRBJ2-3; D remains unclear. The CDR3 covers 13 residues. Trimming left V 7 bases short and J 1 base short, with 9 bases between. CDR1 and CDR2 (germline): SNHLY, FYNNEI.

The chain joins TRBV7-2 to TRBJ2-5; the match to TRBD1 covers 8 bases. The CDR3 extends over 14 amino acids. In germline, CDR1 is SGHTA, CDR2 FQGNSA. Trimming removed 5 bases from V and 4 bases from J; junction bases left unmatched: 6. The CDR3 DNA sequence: TGTGCCAGCAGCGCGAACGGACAGGGAGAGACCCAGTACTTC. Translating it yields CASSANGQGETQYF.

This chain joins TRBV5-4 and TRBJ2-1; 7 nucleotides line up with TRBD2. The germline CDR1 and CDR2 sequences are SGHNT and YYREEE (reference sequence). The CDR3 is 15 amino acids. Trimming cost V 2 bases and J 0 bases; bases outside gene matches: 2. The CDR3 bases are TGTGCCAGCAGCTTTGGGGGGGGCTCCTACAATGAGCAGTTCTTC. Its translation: CASSFGGGSYNEQFF.

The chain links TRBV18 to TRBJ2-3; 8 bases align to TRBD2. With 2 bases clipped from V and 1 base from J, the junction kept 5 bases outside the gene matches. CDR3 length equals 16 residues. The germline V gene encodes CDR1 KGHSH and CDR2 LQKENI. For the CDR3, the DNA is TGTGCCAGCTCACCATTCCAAGCGGGGGGCACAGATACGCAGTATTTT. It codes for CASSPFQAGGTDTQYF. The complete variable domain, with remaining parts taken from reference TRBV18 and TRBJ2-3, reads NAGVMQNPRHLVRRRGQEARLRCSPMKGHSHVYWYRQLPEEGLKFMVYLQKENIIDESGMPKERFSAEFPKEGPSILRIQQVVRGDSAAYFCASSPFQAGGTDTQYFGPGTRLTVL.

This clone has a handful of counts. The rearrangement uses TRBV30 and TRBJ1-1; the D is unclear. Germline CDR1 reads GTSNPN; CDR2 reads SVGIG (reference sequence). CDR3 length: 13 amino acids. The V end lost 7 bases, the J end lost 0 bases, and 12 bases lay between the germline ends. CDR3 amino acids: CASHLPLNTEAFF. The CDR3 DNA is TGTGCCTCACACCTCCCTCTGAACACTGAAGCTTTCTTT.

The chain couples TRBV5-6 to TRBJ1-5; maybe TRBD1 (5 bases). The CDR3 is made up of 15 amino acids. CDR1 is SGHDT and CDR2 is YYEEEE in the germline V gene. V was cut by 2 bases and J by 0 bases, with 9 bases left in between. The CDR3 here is CASSFTGPSNQPQHF. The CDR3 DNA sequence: TGTGCCAGCAGCTTTACAGGACCTAGCAATCAGCCCCAGCATTTT.

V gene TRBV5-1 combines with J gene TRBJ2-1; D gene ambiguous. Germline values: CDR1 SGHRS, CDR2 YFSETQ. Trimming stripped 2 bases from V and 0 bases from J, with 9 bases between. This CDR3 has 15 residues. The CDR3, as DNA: TGCGCCAGCAGCTTCAGTACCAGCTCCTACAATGAGCAGTTCTTC. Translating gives CASSFSTSSYNEQFF.

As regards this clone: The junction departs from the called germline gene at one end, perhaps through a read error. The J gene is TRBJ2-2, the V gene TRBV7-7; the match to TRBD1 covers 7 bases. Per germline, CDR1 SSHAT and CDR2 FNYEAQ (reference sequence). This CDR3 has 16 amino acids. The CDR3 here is CASSRLSGTATGELFF. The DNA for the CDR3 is TGTGCTAGCAGCAGACTCTCCGGGACAGCCACCGGGGAGCTGTTTTTT.

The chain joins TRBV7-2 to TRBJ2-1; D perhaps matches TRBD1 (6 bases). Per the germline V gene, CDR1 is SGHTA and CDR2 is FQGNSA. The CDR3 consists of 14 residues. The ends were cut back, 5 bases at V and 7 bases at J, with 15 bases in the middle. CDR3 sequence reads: CASSRQSRGNEQFF. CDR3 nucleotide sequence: TGTGCCAGCAGCCGACAATCGAGGGGGAATGAGCAGTTCTTC.

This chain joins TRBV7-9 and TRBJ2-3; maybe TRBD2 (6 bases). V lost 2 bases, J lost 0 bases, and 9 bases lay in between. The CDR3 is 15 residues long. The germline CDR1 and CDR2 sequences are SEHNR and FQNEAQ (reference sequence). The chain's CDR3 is CASSLTGVSTDTQYF. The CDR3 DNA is TGTGCCAGCAGCTTAACGGGGGTTAGCACAGATACGCAGTATTTT.

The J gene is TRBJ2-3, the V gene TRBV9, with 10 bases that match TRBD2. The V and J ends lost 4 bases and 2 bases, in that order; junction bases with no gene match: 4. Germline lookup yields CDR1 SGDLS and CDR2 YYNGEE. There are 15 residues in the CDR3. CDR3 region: CASSPLAGITDTQYF. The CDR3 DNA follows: TGTGCCAGCAGCCCACTAGCGGGGATCACAGATACGCAGTATTTT. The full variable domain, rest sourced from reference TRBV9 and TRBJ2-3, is DSGVTQTPKHLITATGQRVTLRCSPRSGDLSVYWYQQSLDQGLQFLIQYYNGEERAKGNILERFSAQQFPDLHSELNLSSLELGDSALYFCASSPLAGITDTQYFGPGTRLTVL.